This T cell receptor (beta chain) was profiled in a study of T cell clonality in common variable immunodeficiency. The repertoire was sequenced with immunoSEQ multiplex PCR; TCRdb's copy has only in-frame clones and lacks some. The sample features over 15,000 clones, with roughly 4.4% in its top ten. Of CVID subjects, some 15 were female and 29 male, mean age about 40. Patients and controls were mostly of Caucasian heritage. No CVID subject was ill or on immunomodulatory drugs when sampled. Notes on the study in general: Fewer deletions and N-nucleotide insertions were reportedly seen in common variable immunodeficiency TCR beta sequences. Repertoire-complication correlations in CVID were limited by patient heterogeneity.

Comments on this clone: Antigen specificity is unknown. The CDR3 extends 3 residues past the end of the read, so its final part is completed from the germline J gene.

Germline assignment: CDR1 SNHLY and CDR2 FYNNEI. CDR3 length equals 13 residues. The chain joins TRBV2 to TRBJ1-1; TRBD1 matches 8 bases. The sequenced sample consisted of peripheral blood mononuclear cells. The TCR was taken from a human donor with common variable immunodeficiency. CDR3 residues: CASSDLQGAGAFF. The DNA read from the CDR3 is TGTGCCAGCAGTGACCTTCAGGGGGCGGGG.